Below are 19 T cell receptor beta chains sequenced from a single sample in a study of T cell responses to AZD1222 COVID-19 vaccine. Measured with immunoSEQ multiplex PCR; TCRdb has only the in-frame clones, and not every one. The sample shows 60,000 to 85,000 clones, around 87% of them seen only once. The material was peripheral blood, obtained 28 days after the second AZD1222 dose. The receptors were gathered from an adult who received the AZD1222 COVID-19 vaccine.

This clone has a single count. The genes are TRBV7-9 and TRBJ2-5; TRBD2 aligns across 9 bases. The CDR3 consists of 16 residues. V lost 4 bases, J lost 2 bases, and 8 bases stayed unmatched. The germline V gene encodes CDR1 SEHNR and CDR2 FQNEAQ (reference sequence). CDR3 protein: CASSSSGSGGQETQYF. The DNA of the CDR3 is TGTGCCAGCAGCTCATCGGGTAGCGGGGGACAAGAGACCCAGTACTTC.

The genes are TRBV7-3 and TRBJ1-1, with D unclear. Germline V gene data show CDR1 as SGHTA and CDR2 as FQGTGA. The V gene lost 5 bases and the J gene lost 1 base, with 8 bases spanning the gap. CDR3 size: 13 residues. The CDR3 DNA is TGTGCCAGCAGCCGAGACGGGAACACTGAAGCTTTCTTT. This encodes CASSRDGNTEAFF.

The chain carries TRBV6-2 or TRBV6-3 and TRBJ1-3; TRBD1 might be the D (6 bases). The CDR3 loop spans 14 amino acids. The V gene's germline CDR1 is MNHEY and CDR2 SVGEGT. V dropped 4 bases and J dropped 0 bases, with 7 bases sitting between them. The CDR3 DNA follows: TGTGCCAGCAGTTGGACAGTCTCTGGAAACACCATATATTTT. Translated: CASSWTVSGNTIYF.

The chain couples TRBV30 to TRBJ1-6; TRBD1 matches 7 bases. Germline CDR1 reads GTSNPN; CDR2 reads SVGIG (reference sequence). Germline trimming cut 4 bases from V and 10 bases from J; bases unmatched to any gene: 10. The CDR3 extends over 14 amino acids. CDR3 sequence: CAWIRKGGHSPLHF. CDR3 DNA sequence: TGTGCCTGGATCCGGAAAGGGGGCCACTCACCCCTCCACTTT.

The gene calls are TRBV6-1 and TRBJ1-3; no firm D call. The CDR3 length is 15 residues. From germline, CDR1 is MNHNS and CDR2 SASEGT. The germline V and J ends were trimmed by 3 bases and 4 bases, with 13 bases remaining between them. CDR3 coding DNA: TGTGCCAGCAGTGAGGACTTCGACATCGGAAACACCATATATTTT. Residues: CASSEDFDIGNTIYF.

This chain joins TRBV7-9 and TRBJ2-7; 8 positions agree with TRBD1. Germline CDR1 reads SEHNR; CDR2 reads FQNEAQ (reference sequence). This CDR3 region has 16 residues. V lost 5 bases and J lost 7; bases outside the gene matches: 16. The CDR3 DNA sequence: TGTGCCAGCAGCCGTCCCGGGACAGGCCCAGGGAGTGAGCAGTACTTC. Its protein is CASSRPGTGPGSEQYF.

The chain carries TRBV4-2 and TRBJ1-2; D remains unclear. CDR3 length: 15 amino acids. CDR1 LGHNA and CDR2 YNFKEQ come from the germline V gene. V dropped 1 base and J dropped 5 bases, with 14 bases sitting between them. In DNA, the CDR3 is TGTGCCAGCAGCCAAGTCCCTACCGAAGGGTATGGCTACACCTTC. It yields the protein CASSQVPTEGYGYTF.

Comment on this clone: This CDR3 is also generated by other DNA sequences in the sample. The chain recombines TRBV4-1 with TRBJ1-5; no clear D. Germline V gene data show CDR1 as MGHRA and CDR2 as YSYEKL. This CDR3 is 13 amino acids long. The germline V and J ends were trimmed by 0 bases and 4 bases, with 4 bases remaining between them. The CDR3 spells CASSQDSNQPQHF. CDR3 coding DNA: TGCGCCAGCAGCCAAGACTCAAATCAGCCCCAGCATTTT.

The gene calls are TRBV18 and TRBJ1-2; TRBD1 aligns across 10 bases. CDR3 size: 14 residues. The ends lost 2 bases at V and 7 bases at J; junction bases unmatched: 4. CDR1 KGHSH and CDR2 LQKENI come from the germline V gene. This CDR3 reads CASSPDRGRGGYTF. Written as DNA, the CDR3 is TGTGCCAGCTCACCAGACAGGGGGCGCGGTGGCTACACCTTC.

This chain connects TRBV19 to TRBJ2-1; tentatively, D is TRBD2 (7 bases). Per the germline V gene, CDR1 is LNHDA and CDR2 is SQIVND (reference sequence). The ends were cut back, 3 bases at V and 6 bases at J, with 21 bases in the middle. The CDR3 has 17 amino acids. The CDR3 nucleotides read TGTGCCAGTAGTATGGGACAAGGGGGGGCATATGTCAATGAGCAGTTCTTC. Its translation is CASSMGQGGAYVNEQFF.

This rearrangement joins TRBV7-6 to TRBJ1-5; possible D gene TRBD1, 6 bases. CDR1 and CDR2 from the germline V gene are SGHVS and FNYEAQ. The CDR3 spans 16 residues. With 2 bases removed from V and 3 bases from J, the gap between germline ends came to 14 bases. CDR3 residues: CASSLLQGGLNQPQHF. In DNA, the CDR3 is TGTGCCAGCAGCTTACTCCAAGGGGGGCTCAATCAGCCCCAGCATTTT.

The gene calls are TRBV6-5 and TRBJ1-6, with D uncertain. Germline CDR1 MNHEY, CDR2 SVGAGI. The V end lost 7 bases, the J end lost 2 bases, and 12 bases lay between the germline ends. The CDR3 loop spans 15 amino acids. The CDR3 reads CASTPGETYNSPLHF. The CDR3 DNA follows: TGTGCCAGCACCCCTGGGGAAACCTATAATTCACCCCTCCACTTT.

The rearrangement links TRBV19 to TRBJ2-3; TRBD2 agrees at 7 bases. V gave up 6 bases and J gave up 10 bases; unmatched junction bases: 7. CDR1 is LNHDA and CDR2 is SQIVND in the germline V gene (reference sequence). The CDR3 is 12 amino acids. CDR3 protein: CASSPGGTAQYF. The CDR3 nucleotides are TGTGCCAGTAGCCCCGGGGGGACTGCGCAGTATTTT.

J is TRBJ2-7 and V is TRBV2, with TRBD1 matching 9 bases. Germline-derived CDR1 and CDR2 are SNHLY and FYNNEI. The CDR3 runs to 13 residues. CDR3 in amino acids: CAAMGQGMYEQYF. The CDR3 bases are TGTGCAGCGATGGGACAGGGTATGTACGAGCAGTACTTC.

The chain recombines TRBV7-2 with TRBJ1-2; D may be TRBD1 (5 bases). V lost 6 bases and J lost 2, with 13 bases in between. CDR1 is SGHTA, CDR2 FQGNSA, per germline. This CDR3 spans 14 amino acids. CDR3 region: CASSRMGQNYGYTF. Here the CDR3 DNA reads TGTGCCAGCAGTCGAATGGGGCAGAACTATGGCTACACCTTC.

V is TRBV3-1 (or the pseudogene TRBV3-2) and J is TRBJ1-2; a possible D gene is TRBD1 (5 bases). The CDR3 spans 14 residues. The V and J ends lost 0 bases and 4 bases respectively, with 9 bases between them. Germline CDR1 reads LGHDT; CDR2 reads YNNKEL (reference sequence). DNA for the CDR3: TGTGCCAGCAGCCAAGAGGCAGGGATCTATGGCTACACCTTC. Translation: CASSQEAGIYGYTF.

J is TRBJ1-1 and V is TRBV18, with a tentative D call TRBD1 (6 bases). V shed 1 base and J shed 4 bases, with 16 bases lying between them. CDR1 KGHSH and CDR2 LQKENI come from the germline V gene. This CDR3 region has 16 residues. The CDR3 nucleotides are TGTGCCAGCTCACCACAGGGGGTAGGACAGCTCACTGAAGCTTTCTTT. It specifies CASSPQGVGQLTEAFF.

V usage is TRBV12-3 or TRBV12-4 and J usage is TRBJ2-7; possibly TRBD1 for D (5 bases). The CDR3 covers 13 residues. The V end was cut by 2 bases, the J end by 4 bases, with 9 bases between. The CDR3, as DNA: TGTGCCAGCAGTTTAAGCAGGGTGTACGAGCAGTACTTC. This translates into CASSLSRVYEQYF.

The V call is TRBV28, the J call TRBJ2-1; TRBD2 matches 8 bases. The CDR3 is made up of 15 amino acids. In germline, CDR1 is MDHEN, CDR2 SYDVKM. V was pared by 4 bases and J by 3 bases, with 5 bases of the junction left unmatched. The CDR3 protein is CASSSGLVFYNEQFF. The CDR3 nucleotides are TGTGCCAGCAGTTCGGGACTAGTGTTCTACAATGAGCAGTTCTTC.